Below, 15 T cell receptor beta chains from the same sample are listed, as sequenced in a study of blood T cell repertoires in COVID-19. Here immunoSEQ multiplex PCR was the method, and the copy in TCRdb shows in-frame clones only, minus some. The sample includes some 110,000 clones, over 65% seen only once; the top ten take about 4.2%. Sequences were obtained from peripheral blood. These receptor sequences come from a woman between 70 and 85 years old with acute or convalescent COVID-19.

J is TRBJ1-5 and V is TRBV24-1; 7 nucleotides line up with TRBD1. The CDR3 has 15 amino acids. J lost 3 bases, V lost 5 bases, and 6 bases had no gene match. Germline CDR1 KGHDR, CDR2 SFDVKD. The CDR3 reads CATSGPTGNNQPQHF. The CDR3 DNA follows: TGTGCCACCAGTGGCCCGACAGGGAACAATCAGCCCCAGCATTTT.

V and J are TRBV2 and TRBJ1-1, with 7 bases identical to TRBD1. With V trimmed by 7 bases and J by 9 bases, 11 bases remained unmatched. The CDR3 has 13 amino acids. Germline lookup yields CDR1 SNHLY and CDR2 FYNNEI. The CDR3 DNA sequence: TGTGCCAGCACCCCCAAAAAGGGGGCCCAAGCTTTCTTT. Its protein product is CASTPKKGAQAFF.

This chain links TRBV4-3 with TRBJ2-2; the match to TRBD2 covers 9 bases. The V and J ends lost 0 bases and 7 bases, in that order; junction bases with no gene match: 9. This CDR3 is built from 17 residues. Germline assignment: CDR1 LGHNA and CDR2 YSLEER. CDR3 bases: TGCGCCAGCAGCCAAGATGTGCGGGGGGGCCGGGTCGGGGAGCTGTTTTTT. This encodes CASSQDVRGGRVGELFF.

This clone was seen more than once but under ten times. This chain uses TRBV3-1 (or the pseudogene TRBV3-2) with TRBJ1-1; no reliable D call. The CDR3 sequence is 13 residues long. Germline lookup yields CDR1 LGHDT and CDR2 YNNKEL (reference sequence). Trimming stripped 4 bases from V and 2 bases from J, with 8 bases between. The CDR3 loop reads CASSPTPNTEAFF. The CDR3, as DNA: TGTGCCAGCAGCCCAACACCAAACACTGAAGCTTTCTTT.

The rearrangement links TRBV7-2 to TRBJ1-1; tentatively, D is TRBD1 (5 bases). Germline V gene lookup returns CDR1 SGHTA and CDR2 FQGNSA. Trimming took 6 bases from V and 2 from J, leaving 10 bases between them. This CDR3 region has 13 residues. The CDR3 DNA reads TGTGCCAGCAGTTACGACAGAAACACTGAAGCTTTCTTT. Translating gives CASSYDRNTEAFF. The full variable domain, rest sourced from reference TRBV7-2 and TRBJ1-1, is GAGVSQSPSNKVTEKGKDVELRCDPISGHTALYWYRQSLGQGLEFLIYFQGNSAPDKSGLPSDRFSAERTGGSVSTLTIQRTQQEDSAVYLCASSYDRNTEAFFGQGTRLTVV.

J is TRBJ2-7 and V is TRBV3-1 (or the pseudogene TRBV3-2); TRBD1 agrees at 9 bases. The germline V gene has CDR1 LGHDT and CDR2 YNNKEL (reference sequence). The V and J ends lost 1 base and 4 bases, in that order; junction bases with no gene match: 5. This CDR3 is built from 15 residues. The CDR3 DNA reads as TGTGCCAGCAGCCAAGGAACAGGGGGCAGTTACGAGCAGTACTTC. Its protein is CASSQGTGGSYEQYF.

The chain joins TRBV30 to TRBJ1-3; TRBD1 is a possible D gene (6 bases). CDR1 is GTSNPN and CDR2 is SVGIG in the germline V gene (reference sequence). The CDR3 length is 15 residues. V gave up 3 bases and J gave up 4 bases, with 16 bases separating them. This CDR3 is CAWRMGHRTGNTIYF. CDR3 DNA: TGTGCCTGGAGAATGGGACATAGAACGGGAAACACCATATATTTT.

The chain carries TRBV10-3 and TRBJ1-4; 7 nucleotides align to TRBD1. The CDR3 length is 15 residues. CDR1 and CDR2 from the germline V gene are ENHRY and SYGVKD. Germline trimming cut 8 bases from V and 1 base from J; bases unmatched to any gene: 7. The CDR3 nucleotides are TGTGCCATCGCGACAGGGCTTGGAACTAATGAAAAACTGTTTTTT. Its protein is CAIATGLGTNEKLFF.

CDR3 amino acids: CASSQRLSEAFF. The CDR3 coding sequence is TGTGCCAGCAGCCAACGTCTCTCTGAAGCTTTCTTT. The chain joins TRBV14 to TRBJ1-1; D gene ambiguous. Germline lookup yields CDR1 SGHDN and CDR2 FVKESK. The CDR3 runs 12 residues. The ends were cut back, 2 bases at V and 6 bases at J, with 7 bases in the middle.

The V gene is TRBV5-4, the J gene TRBJ2-7; 11 bases are a match to TRBD2. V shed 4 bases, J shed 2 bases, and the junction held 5 bases outside the gene matches. CDR1 and CDR2 from the germline V gene are SGHNT and YYREEE (reference sequence). The CDR3 runs to 15 residues. CDR3 bases: TGTGCCAGCAGCCTAGCGGGGGGTACCGCCTACGAGCAGTACTTC. Translated: CASSLAGGTAYEQYF.

The V gene is TRBV7-9, the J gene TRBJ1-4; tentative D call: TRBD1 (6 bases). Looked up from germline, CDR1 is SEHNR and CDR2 is FQNEAQ (reference sequence). This CDR3 comprises 12 residues. V dropped 11 bases and J dropped 3 bases, with 10 bases sitting between them. The CDR3 DNA is TGTGCCTCCAGGGGATCTAATGAAAAACTGTTTTTT. Its translation is CASRGSNEKLFF. The full variable domain, its missing parts supplied by reference TRBV7-9 and TRBJ1-4, is DTGVSQNPRHKITKRGQNVTFRCDPISEHNRLYWYRQTLGQGPEFLTYFQNEAQLEKSRLLSDRFSAERPKGSFSTLEIQRTEQGDSAMYLCASRGSNEKLFFGSGTQLSVL.

The chain carries TRBV27 and TRBJ1-1; no definite D call. This CDR3 region has 13 residues. The germline CDR1 and CDR2 sequences are MNHEY and SMNVEV (reference sequence). V was cut by 4 bases and J by 6 bases, with 12 bases left in between. Here the CDR3 DNA reads TGTGCCAGCAGTTGGGAGGGTTCACCTGAAGCTTTCTTT. Translation: CASSWEGSPEAFF.

The chain joins TRBV28 to TRBJ1-5; possible D gene TRBD1, 6 bases. V dropped 6 bases and J dropped 6 bases, with 18 bases sitting between them. This CDR3 region has 15 residues. Germline CDR1 reads MDHEN; CDR2 reads SYDVKM. The CDR3, as DNA: TGTGCCAGCAGCACACGGAGACAGGCGGGTCAGCCCCAGCATTTT. Translation gives CASSTRRQAGQPQHF.

The V gene is TRBV5-4, the J gene TRBJ2-5; 14 bases map to TRBD2. The J segment lost 2 bases and the V segment lost 4 bases, leaving 4 bases of the junction unmatched. There are 16 residues in the CDR3. The germline CDR1 and CDR2 sequences are SGHNT and YYREEE (reference sequence). The CDR3: CASSPGTSGRQETQYF. DNA for the CDR3: TGTGCCAGCAGCCCCGGGACTAGCGGGAGACAAGAGACCCAGTACTTC.

This clone was seen a handful of times. CDR3 nucleotide sequence: TGTGCCAGCAGTTCGGGGGACACCATATATTTT. Amino acid sequence: CASSSGDTIYF. The chain has TRBV12-3 or TRBV12-4 and TRBJ1-3; a possible D gene is TRBD1 (5 bases). CDR3 length: 11 residues. Trimming cost V 4 bases and J 8 bases, with 6 bases left between them.